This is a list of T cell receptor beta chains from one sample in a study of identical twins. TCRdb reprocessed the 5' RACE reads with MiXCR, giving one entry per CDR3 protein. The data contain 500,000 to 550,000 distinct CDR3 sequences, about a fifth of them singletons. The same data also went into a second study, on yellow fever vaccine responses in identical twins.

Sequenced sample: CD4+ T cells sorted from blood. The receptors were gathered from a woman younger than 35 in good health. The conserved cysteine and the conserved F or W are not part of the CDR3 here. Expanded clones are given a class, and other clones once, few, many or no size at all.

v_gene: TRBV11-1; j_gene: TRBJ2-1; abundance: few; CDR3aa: ASSPLLATNEQF
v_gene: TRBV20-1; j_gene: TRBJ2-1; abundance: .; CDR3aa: SARDSGTSIGEQF
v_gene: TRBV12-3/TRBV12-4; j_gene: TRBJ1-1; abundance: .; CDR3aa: ASRGHSNTEAF
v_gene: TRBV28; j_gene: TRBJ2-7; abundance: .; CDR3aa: ASSLIQGAREQY
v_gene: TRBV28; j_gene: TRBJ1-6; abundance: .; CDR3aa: ASIRSSYNSPLH
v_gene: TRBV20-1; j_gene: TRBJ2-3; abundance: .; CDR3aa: SARDSTGPGSTDTQY
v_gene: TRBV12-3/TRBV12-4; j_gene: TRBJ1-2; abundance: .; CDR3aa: ASSPGTPHGYT
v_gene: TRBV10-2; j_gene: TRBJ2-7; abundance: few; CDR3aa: ASKSGRAIEQY
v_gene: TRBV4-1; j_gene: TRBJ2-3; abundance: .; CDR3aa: ASSQDFLAGSGMY
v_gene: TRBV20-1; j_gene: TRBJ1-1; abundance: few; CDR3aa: SASPGRTMNTEAF
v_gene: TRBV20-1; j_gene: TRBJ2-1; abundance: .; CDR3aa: SARKAGMDYPGRSDEQF
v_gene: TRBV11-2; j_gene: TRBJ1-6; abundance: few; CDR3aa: ASSTYRDSPLH
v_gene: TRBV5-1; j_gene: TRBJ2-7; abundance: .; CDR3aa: ASSSGQGDEQY
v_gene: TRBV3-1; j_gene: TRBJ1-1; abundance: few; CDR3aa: ASSQDTRDSNTEAF
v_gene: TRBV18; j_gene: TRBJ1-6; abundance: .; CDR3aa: ASSPTGQGSYSYNSPLH
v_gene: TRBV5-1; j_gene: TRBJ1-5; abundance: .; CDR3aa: ASSLRTGEGQPQH
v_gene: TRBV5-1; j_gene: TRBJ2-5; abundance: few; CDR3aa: ASSVTGDETQY
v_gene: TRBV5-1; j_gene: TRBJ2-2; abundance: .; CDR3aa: ASSLTGRQTGELF
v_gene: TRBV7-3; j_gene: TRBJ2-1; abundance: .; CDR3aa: ASSLISLADGEQF
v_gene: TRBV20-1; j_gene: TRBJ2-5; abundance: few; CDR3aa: SANPVASGHQETQY
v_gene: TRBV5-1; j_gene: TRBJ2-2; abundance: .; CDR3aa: ASTVAGGRDTGELF
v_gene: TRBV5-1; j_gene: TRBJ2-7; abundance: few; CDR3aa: ASSLLGVHEQY
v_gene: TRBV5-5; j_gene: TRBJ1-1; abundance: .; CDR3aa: ASSTTGVKGTEAF
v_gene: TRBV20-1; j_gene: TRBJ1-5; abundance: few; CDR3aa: SAAQGAGGSLGQPQH
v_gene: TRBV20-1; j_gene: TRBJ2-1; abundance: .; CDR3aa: SAREGLAGGFNEQF
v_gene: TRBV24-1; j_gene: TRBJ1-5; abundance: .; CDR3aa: ATQNRNNQPQH
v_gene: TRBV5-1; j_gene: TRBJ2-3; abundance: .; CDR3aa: ASSNRQRRSTDTQY
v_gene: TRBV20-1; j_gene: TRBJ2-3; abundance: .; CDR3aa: SATWTSGGPADTQY
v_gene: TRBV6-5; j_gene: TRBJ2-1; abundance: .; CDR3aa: ASSYSSWYSYNEQF
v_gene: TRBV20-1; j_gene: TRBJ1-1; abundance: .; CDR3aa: SASSLGNTEAF
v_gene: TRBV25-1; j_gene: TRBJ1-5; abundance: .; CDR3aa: ASSGTRDQPQH
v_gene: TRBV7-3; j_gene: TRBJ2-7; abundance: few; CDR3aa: ASSPSGRGLYEQY
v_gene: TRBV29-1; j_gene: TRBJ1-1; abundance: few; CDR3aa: SVEPPLYLGTEAF
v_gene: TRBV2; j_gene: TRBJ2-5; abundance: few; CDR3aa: ASSGRGWQETQY
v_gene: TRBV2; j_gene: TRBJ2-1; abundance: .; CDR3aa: ASSEARSLGQF
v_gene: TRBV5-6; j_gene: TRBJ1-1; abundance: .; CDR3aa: ASILSGNTEAF
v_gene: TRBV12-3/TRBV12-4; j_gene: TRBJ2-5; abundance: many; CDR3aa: ASSLAQAGTRETQY
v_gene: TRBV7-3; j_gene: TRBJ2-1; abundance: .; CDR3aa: ASSSGLPGYNEQF
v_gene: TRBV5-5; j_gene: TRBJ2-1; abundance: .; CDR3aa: ASRLDRTRGEQF
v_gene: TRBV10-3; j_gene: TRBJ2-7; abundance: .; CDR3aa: AISGQGPYEQY
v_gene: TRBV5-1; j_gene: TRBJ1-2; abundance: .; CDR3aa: ASSKGHQYGYT
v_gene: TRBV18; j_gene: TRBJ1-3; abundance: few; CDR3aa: ASSTPGHRNTIY
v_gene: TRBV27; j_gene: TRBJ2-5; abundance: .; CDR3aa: ASSPALGEWAQETQY
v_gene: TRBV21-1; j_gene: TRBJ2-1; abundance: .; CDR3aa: ASSATAQGNEQF
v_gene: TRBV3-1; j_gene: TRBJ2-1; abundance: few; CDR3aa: ASSQGTSGLPYNEQF
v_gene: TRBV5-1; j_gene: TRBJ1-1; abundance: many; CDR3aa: ASRAGTGTAEAF
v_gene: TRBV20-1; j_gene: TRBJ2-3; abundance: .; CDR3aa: SASPLEFSTDTQY
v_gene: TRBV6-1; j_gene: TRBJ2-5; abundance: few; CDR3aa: ASVEQRGQTQY
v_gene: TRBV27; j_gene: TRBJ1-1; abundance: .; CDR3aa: ASSQRGQGTEAF
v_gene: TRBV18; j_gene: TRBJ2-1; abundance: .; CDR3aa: ASSPDSTYNEQF
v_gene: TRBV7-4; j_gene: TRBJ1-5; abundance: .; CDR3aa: ASSLARDTSGNQPQH
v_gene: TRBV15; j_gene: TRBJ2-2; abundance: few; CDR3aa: ATSRDQDIAGELF
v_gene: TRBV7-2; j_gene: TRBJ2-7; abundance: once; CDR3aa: ASSPSLAAAYEQY
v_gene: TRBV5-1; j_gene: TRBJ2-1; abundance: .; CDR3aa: ASSLSGYSGRRRYNEQF